This T cell receptor beta chain stems from a study of T cell responses to AZD1222 COVID-19 vaccine. Pooling covered second doses at about 4 or about 12 weeks. Sequencing used immunoSEQ multiplex PCR; TCRdb keeps in-frame clones, though not all of them. The table has 250,000 to 300,000 clones, around 93% seen once. Turning to this clone: Its antigen is not known. The same CDR3 arises from other DNA sequences in this sample as well.

General study points: The repertoires were collected only after the peak T cell response.

The CDR3 extends over 13 amino acids. Looked up from germline, CDR1 is MNHEY and CDR2 is SVGAGI. V was pared by 2 bases and J by 4 bases, with 5 bases between. The source was peripheral blood, collected 28 days after the second AZD1222 dose. The chain recombines TRBV6-5 with TRBJ2-2; D is possibly TRBD1 (5 bases). The receptor's source is an adult who received the AZD1222 COVID-19 vaccine. For the CDR3, the DNA is TGTGCCAGCAGTTACAGGGGCACCGGGGAGCTGTTTTTT. This gives the protein CASSYRGTGELFF.